The 2 T cell receptor beta chains presented below share a single source sample, sequenced in a study of blood T cell repertoires in COVID-19 (TCRdb year 2020). The library was prepared using the immunoSEQ multiplex PCR assay. TCRdb took over this immuneACCESS table, retaining in-frame rearrangements with V and J assigned. Such tables are incomplete; in checked studies, under half of the missing clones stem from an unresolved V gene, and the remainder is unexplained. The sample data list about 260,000 clones, and about 90% of these were observed just once. The top ten constitute roughly 2% of the sample. The sample was peripheral blood. These receptors were obtained from a woman in her fifties or sixties who had recovered from COVID-19.

This clone has only a few counts. The chain is built from TRBV28 and TRBJ1-1; a weak D match, TRBD1 (6 bases). The germline CDR1 and CDR2 sequences are MDHEN and SYDVKM. Trimming took 9 bases from V and 0 from J, leaving 14 bases between them. The CDR3 loop spans 14 amino acids. The CDR3 loop is CARNRTALNTEAFF. Here the CDR3 DNA reads TGTGCCAGAAATAGGACAGCCTTGAACACTGAAGCTTTCTTT.

The chain is built from TRBV6-4 and TRBJ2-1; 12 bases line up with TRBD2. In germline, CDR1 is MRHNA, CDR2 SNTAGT. The CDR3 loop spans 15 amino acids. V gave up 3 bases and J gave up 12 bases; unmatched junction bases: 9. CDR3 sequence: CASSEEWLAGGGQFF. The DNA of the CDR3 is TGTGCCAGCAGTGAAGAATGGCTAGCGGGAGGGGGGCAGTTCTTC.